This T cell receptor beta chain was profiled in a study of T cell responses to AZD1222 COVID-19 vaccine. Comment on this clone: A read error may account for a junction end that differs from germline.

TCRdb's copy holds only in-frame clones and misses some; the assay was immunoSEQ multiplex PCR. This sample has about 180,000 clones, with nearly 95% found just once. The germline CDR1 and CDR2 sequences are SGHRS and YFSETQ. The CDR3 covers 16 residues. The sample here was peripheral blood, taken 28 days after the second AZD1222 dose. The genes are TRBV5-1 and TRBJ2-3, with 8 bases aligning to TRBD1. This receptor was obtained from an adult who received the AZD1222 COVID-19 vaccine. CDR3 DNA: TGCGCCAGCCGCTTTGATCAGGGGGCTGGCACAGATACGCAGTATTTT. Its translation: CASRFDQGAGTDTQYF.